This T cell receptor (beta chain) was sequenced in a study of T cell responses to AZD1222 COVID-19 vaccine. Pooled samples include second doses given at about 4 or 12 weeks. This table comes from immunoSEQ multiplex PCR, and its TCRdb copy is limited to in-frame clones, with some not included. In the table there are about 110,000 clones, 80% to 95% of which are singletons. Trimming left V 5 bases short and J 3 bases short, with 11 bases between. The CDR3 consists of 13 residues. Germline CDR1 and CDR2: MNHNY and SVGAGI (reference sequence). Sequencing was performed on peripheral blood, taken 28 days after the second AZD1222 dose. The source of this sequence is an adult who received the AZD1222 COVID-19 vaccine. This chain connects TRBV6-6 to TRBJ2-7; no clear D. The CDR3 region is CASSAERNYEQYF. In nucleotides, the CDR3 is TGTGCCAGCAGTGCAGAACGGAACTACGAGCAGTACTTC.